The 20 T cell receptor beta chains reported below all come from one sample, sequenced in a study of T-cell reconstitution after alpha-beta-depleted transplantation in children. A TCRbeta library incorporating unique molecular identifiers was prepared. TCRdb processed the PCR reads anew with MiXCR; each CDR3 protein has one entry. The data show hundreds of thousands of distinct CDR3 sequences, with roughly 17% seen just once and roughly 29% held by the top ten. The sequences come from PBMCs, mostly from graft donor cells, collected 360 days after TCRalphabeta/CD19-depleted stem cell transplant. These receptors were collected from a boy in the first two years of life who had a stem cell transplant for Wiskott-Aldrich syndrome, so the T cells may come from the graft donor.

The chain combines TRBV4-1 with TRBJ2-1, with D possibly called TRBD1 or TRBD2 (5 bases each). The CDR3 is made up of 15 amino acids. Trimming took 1 base from V and 9 from J, leaving 16 bases between them. Germline-derived CDR1 and CDR2 are MGHRA and YSYEKL. The CDR3 DNA reads as TGCGCCAGCAGCCAAGTAGGACGGGGCGGATTTGAGCAGTTCTTC. It specifies CASSQVGRGGFEQFF.

The chain has TRBV21-1 and TRBJ1-5. TRBV21-1 is a pseudogene. CDR3 length: 18 residues. This CDR3 is CASSKQLGRRKENQPQHF. The CDR3 DNA reads TGTGCCAGCAGCAAACAATTAGGTCGACGTAAGGAAAATCAGCCCCAGCATTTT.

This clonotype was seen many times. V and J are TRBV5-1 and TRBJ2-1; TRBD2 aligns across 7 bases. V shed 3 bases, J shed 4 bases, and the junction held 10 bases outside the gene matches. The CDR3 is 16 residues long. The germline V gene has CDR1 SGHRS and CDR2 YFSETQ. This CDR3 is CASSYAGTTLYNEQFF. DNA for the CDR3: TGCGCCAGCAGCTACGCCGGGACTACGCTTTACAATGAGCAGTTCTTC.

The chain carries TRBV5-6 and TRBJ1-1, with a possible D match to TRBD1 (5 bases). Per the germline V gene, CDR1 is SGHDT and CDR2 is YYEEEE. V was cut by 4 bases and J by 6 bases, with 13 bases left in between. This CDR3 region has 13 residues. The CDR3 reads CASSRLDRSEAFF. The CDR3 nucleotides are TGTGCCAGCAGCCGCCTCGACAGATCTGAAGCTTTCTTT.

The genes are TRBV13 and TRBJ2-3; 16 positions agree with TRBD2. The CDR3 runs 20 residues. Germline V gene data show CDR1 as PRHDT and CDR2 as FYEKMQ (reference sequence). V dropped 1 base and J dropped 5; count of bases not matched to a gene: 12. In DNA form, the CDR3 reads TGTGCCAGCAGCTTAGATTTTAGGGGACTAGCGGGGGGGATAGTAGATACGCAGTATTTT. Its protein product is CASSLDFRGLAGGIVDTQYF.

The chain joins TRBV28 to TRBJ1-2; perhaps TRBD1 as D (6 bases). V lost 5 bases and J 3 bases, leaving 10 bases between the germline ends. Looked up from germline, CDR1 is MDHEN and CDR2 is SYDVKM. This CDR3 has 13 amino acids. The CDR3 reads CASSTGFDYGYTF. The CDR3 DNA is TGTGCCAGCAGTACAGGGTTTGACTATGGCTACACCTTC.

The J gene is TRBJ1-2, the V gene TRBV15; unclear D gene. V was trimmed by 0 bases and J by 7 bases, leaving 12 bases between them. The CDR3 covers 14 residues. CDR1 LNHNV and CDR2 YYDKDF come from the germline V gene (reference sequence). The CDR3 reads CATSRDVEQFGYTF. The CDR3 DNA follows: TGTGCCACCAGCAGAGATGTAGAACAGTTTGGCTACACCTTC.

This clonotype turned up a few times. The rearrangement uses TRBV5-1 and TRBJ2-7, with TRBD2 matching over 9 bases. Germline V gives CDR1 SGHRS, CDR2 YFSETQ. CDR3 size: 15 residues. V shed 3 bases and J 3 bases; nucleotides not matched to a gene: 7. DNA of the CDR3: TGCGCCAGCAGCTGGGGAAGCGGGAGGATCTACGAGCAGTACTTC. As protein: CASSWGSGRIYEQYF.

V and J are TRBV20-1 and TRBJ2-3; D gene unclear. Per germline, CDR1 DFQATT and CDR2 SNEGSKA (reference sequence). Trimming removed 1 base at V and 4 bases at J, with 12 bases between. The CDR3 length is 14 residues. CDR3 nucleotides: TGCAGTGCTAGAGTCCCAAGGGCGGCAGATACGCAGTATTTT. This encodes CSARVPRAADTQYF.

This clonotype was counted many times. The chain links TRBV2 to TRBJ2-1; 7 bases map to TRBD2. CDR3 length: 10 amino acids. Germline V CDR1 and CDR2: SNHLY, FYNNEI. The ends lost 8 bases at V and 10 bases at J; junction bases unmatched: 2. The CDR3 is CASRGVEQFF. As DNA, the CDR3 is TGTGCCAGCCGGGGGGTAGAGCAGTTCTTC.

The chain links TRBV4-1 to TRBJ1-4; weak D call: TRBD1 (6 bases). From germline, CDR1 is MGHRA and CDR2 YSYEKL. The CDR3 runs to 14 residues. The V gene lost 1 base and the J gene lost 8 bases, with 11 bases spanning the gap. The chain's CDR3 is CASSQVQGREKLFF. The CDR3 DNA follows: TGCGCCAGCAGCCAAGTTCAGGGGAGAGAAAAACTGTTTTTT.

This clonotype was recorded a few times. The chain links TRBV20-1 to TRBJ2-7, with D perhaps being TRBD1 or TRBD2 (5 bases each). Germline V lookup: CDR1 DFQATT, CDR2 SNEGSKA (reference sequence). The CDR3 contains 14 residues. Deletions cut 3 bases from V and 2 bases from J, with 14 bases between. The CDR3 nucleotides read TGCAGTGCTAGGGCCTCCGGGACCCCCTACGAGCAGTACTTC. It yields the protein CSARASGTPYEQYF.

The V call is TRBV10-2, the J call TRBJ2-3; 15 nucleotides match TRBD2. Unmatched junction bases numbered 6, after V lost 3 bases and J lost 5 bases. The CDR3 consists of 17 residues. Germline V gene lookup returns CDR1 WSHSY and CDR2 SAAADI. CDR3 sequence reads: CASSDGLAGGPRDTQYF. In DNA, the CDR3 is TGCGCCAGCAGTGATGGACTAGCGGGAGGGCCTAGAGATACGCAGTATTTT.

This clonotype was counted only a few times. J is TRBJ1-1 and V is TRBV6-2 or TRBV6-3, with 7 bases aligning to TRBD1. V trimming: 2 bases; J trimming: 1 base; junction bases outside the gene matches: 19. The length of the CDR3 is 20 residues. Germline values: CDR1 MNHEY, CDR2 SVGEGT. CDR3 bases: TGTGCCAGCAGTTACCAGGCAGGGGGTGGTATTAAGGGATCGAACACTGAAGCTTTCTTT. It codes for CASSYQAGGGIKGSNTEAFF.

CDR3 coding DNA: TGTGCCAGCAGCCGTAGCGGGAGGGCTTCTGGGGCCAACGTCCTGACTTTC. This translates into CASSRSGRASGANVLTF. The chain carries TRBV6-1 and TRBJ2-6; TRBD2 matches at 11 bases. The CDR3 contains 17 residues. Trimming took 6 bases from V and 1 from J; bases not matched to a gene: 5. Germline values: CDR1 MNHNS, CDR2 SASEGT.

Only a few counts were recorded for this clonotype. The rearrangement uses TRBV18 and TRBJ2-1, with a weak D call TRBD1 (6 bases). Germline CDR1 and CDR2: KGHSH and LQKENI. Between the trimmed V and J ends, which lost 8 bases and 4 bases, there was a span of 15 bases. The CDR3 spans 14 residues. CDR3 residues: CASTWWGPYNEQFF. In DNA, the CDR3 is TGTGCCAGCACCTGGTGGGGGCCTTACAATGAGCAGTTCTTC.

This clonotype was seen at least ten times. V is TRBV12-3 or TRBV12-4 and J is TRBJ2-4; possibly TRBD1 for D (6 bases). The CDR3 is made up of 15 amino acids. Trimming took 3 bases from V and 0 from J, leaving 9 bases between them. The CDR3 nucleotides are TGTGCCAGCAGTTTGACAGGACCAGCCAAAAACATTCAGTACTTC. This gives the protein CASSLTGPAKNIQYF.

This clonotype has just a few counts. The chain carries TRBV7-9 and TRBJ1-5; D remains unclear. The CDR3 is made up of 14 amino acids. CDR1 and CDR2 from the germline V gene are SEHNR and FQNEAQ (reference sequence). The V end was cut by 4 bases, the J end by 4 bases, with 11 bases between. The CDR3 coding sequence is TGTGCCAGCAGCTCAAGGACCACTAATCAGCCCCAGCATTTT. It translates to CASSSRTTNQPQHF.

Ten or more counts support this clonotype. The gene calls are TRBV28 and TRBJ2-1; D not certain. Trimming removed 6 bases at V and 2 bases at J, with 14 bases between. The CDR3 loop spans 15 amino acids. Germline lookup yields CDR1 MDHEN and CDR2 SYDVKM. The CDR3 bases are TGTGCCAGCAGGCTTTCCTTGACTGCCTACAATGAGCAGTTCTTC. This sequence encodes CASRLSLTAYNEQFF.

CDR3 coding DNA: TGTGCCAGCAGCCACAGGGGGCTCCTGAACACTGAAGCTTTCTTT. Amino acids: CASSHRGLLNTEAFF. The chain combines TRBV7-2 with TRBJ1-1; the match to TRBD1 covers 9 bases. CDR1 SGHTA and CDR2 FQGNSA come from the germline V gene. The CDR3 sequence is 15 residues long. Trimming removed 5 bases from V and 0 bases from J; junction bases left unmatched: 4.